This entry lists 27 T cell receptor beta chains sequenced from one sample in a study of post-analysis software for immune sequencing data. Each TCR beta cDNA library carried unique molecular identifiers. MiXCR was run by TCRdb on the PCR reads, yielding one entry per CDR3 protein. The sample shows approximately 160,000 distinct CDR3 sequences, about 32% of them seen only once. The antigens these receptors bind are not known. The study's findings and limits: With TRBV5-6, TRBV5-1 and TRBV20-1 included, about five TRBV segments were more frequent in patients than in controls.

Specimen: blood. The receptors were sampled from a girl aged 5-17 years with multiple sclerosis.

This clonotype was detected ten times or more. V is TRBV20-1 and J is TRBJ2-7; 7 bases fit TRBD2. V shed 1 base, J shed 5 bases, and the junction held 17 bases outside the gene matches. CDR3 length: 17 amino acids. Germline V gene lookup returns CDR1 DFQATT and CDR2 SNEGSKA (reference sequence). The CDR3 DNA follows: TGCAGTGCTAGAGGTTTTGGTAGCGGGTTTGTCTTGGACGAGCAGTACTTC. This codes for CSARGFGSGFVLDEQYF.

There are many counts of this clonotype. The J gene is TRBJ1-2, the V gene TRBV20-1; possible D gene TRBD1, 5 bases. The CDR3 has 11 amino acids. Germline V gene data show CDR1 as DFQATT and CDR2 as SNEGSKA (reference sequence). V lost 3 bases to trimming and J lost 8 bases, with 10 bases between them. In DNA, the CDR3 is TGCAGTGCTAGTTCAGGGTCCGGCTACACCTTC. Translating gives CSASSGSGYTF.

This clonotype showed up just a few times. V usage is TRBV5-1 and J usage is TRBJ2-7; 9 bases are a match to TRBD2. In germline, CDR1 is SGHRS, CDR2 YFSETQ. The CDR3 has 15 amino acids. The J segment lost 3 bases and the V segment lost 3 bases, leaving 7 bases of the junction unmatched. CDR3 in DNA: TGCGCCAGCAGCTGGAGTCCAGCGGGAGGCTACGAGCAGTACTTC. Its translation is CASSWSPAGGYEQYF.

The V gene is TRBV7-6, the J gene TRBJ2-1; the D gene is possibly TRBD1 (5 bases). The CDR3 loop spans 17 amino acids. The germline CDR1 and CDR2 sequences are SGHVS and FNYEAQ. Trimming removed 1 base at V and 7 bases at J, with 20 bases between. The CDR3 sequence: CASSLGWNRSLWNEQFF. The CDR3 coding sequence is TGTGCCAGCAGCTTAGGATGGAACAGGTCCCTCTGGAATGAGCAGTTCTTC.

This clonotype has at least ten counts. The J gene is TRBJ1-2, the V gene TRBV6-2 or TRBV6-3; 7 nucleotides line up with TRBD1. The J segment lost 6 bases and the V segment lost 2 bases, leaving 12 bases of the junction unmatched. CDR1 MNHEY and CDR2 SVGEGT come from the germline V gene. CDR3 size: 16 residues. DNA of the CDR3: TGTGCCAGCAGTTACAGGGGTAGCGGGACAGCGGATGGCTACACCTTC. Translated: CASSYRGSGTADGYTF.

Of note for this clonotype: The junction and the germline gene differ at one end; a read error may be behind it. The V gene is TRBV11-2, the J gene TRBJ2-4; 7 nucleotides line up with TRBD1. Germline V gene sequence: CDR1 SGHAT, CDR2 FQNNGV. CDR3 length: 15 residues. CDR3 nucleotide sequence: TGTGCCTGCAGTCCTTTGACAGGGTGGAAAAACATTCAGTACTTC. The encoded protein is CACSPLTGWKNIQYF.

The count of this clonotype is one. The germline gene is not matched at one end of the junction; a read error may be the cause. The V gene is TRBV6-5, the J gene TRBJ2-7; D is undetermined. The CDR3 contains 13 residues. Germline V CDR1 and CDR2: MNHEY, SVGAGI. This CDR3 is CARSYEHDYEQYF. CDR3 nucleotide sequence: TGTGCCCGCAGCTACGAACACGACTACGAGCAGTACTTC.

This clonotype was observed many times. J is TRBJ2-7 and V is TRBV20-1; D uncertain. CDR1 is DFQATT, CDR2 SNEGSKA, per germline (reference sequence). V lost 3 bases to trimming and J lost 3 bases, with 21 bases between them. This CDR3 has 16 residues. CDR3 nucleotides: TGCAGTGCTAGGGCGATAGAGGCATCTAACTACTACGAGCAGTACTTC. Its translation: CSARAIEASNYYEQYF.

This clonotype was counted only a few times. This chain's CDR3 is CASSLEVGTQYF. The CDR3, as DNA: TGTGCCAGCAGCTTAGAGGTGGGGACGCAGTATTTT. The chain uses TRBV7-2 and TRBJ2-3; D is uncertain. CDR1 and CDR2 from the germline V gene are SGHTA and FQGNSA. The ends were cut back, 1 base at V and 9 bases at J, with 8 bases in the middle. The CDR3 has 12 amino acids.

This clonotype was observed at least ten times. CDR3 amino acids: CASSPGQDYGYTF. CDR3 bases: TGTGCCAGCAGCCCTGGACAGGACTATGGCTACACCTTC. V and J are TRBV5-5 and TRBJ1-2; 7 bases are a match to TRBD1. The germline gives CDR1 SGHKS, CDR2 YYEKEE (reference sequence). There are 13 residues in the CDR3. The trim removed 4 bases at V and 3 bases at J, leaving 3 bases unmatched.

The V gene is TRBV15, the J gene TRBJ2-2; TRBD1 aligns across 7 bases. Germline V CDR1 and CDR2: LNHNV, YYDKDF (reference sequence). The CDR3 has 15 amino acids. V gave up 3 bases and J gave up 4 bases; unmatched junction bases: 5. The CDR3 sequence: CATSRGTGVTGELFF. CDR3 DNA sequence: TGTGCCACCAGCAGGGGAACAGGGGTCACCGGGGAGCTGTTTTTT.

This clonotype was observed at least ten times. The chain carries TRBV5-1 and TRBJ2-1; 9 positions match TRBD1. This CDR3 comprises 15 residues. Trimming at V came to 5 bases and at J to 4 bases, leaving 7 bases not matched to a gene. Germline loops: CDR1 SGHRS, CDR2 YFSETQ. The CDR3 here is CASSPDGTGYNEQFF. CDR3 DNA: TGCGCCAGCAGTCCGGACGGGACAGGGTACAATGAGCAGTTCTTC.

This clonotype occurred a few times. V is TRBV9 and J is TRBJ1-1; weak D call: TRBD1 (5 bases). CDR1 is SGDLS, CDR2 YYNGEE, per germline. The CDR3 loop spans 15 amino acids. Between the trimmed V and J ends, which lost 3 bases and 2 bases, there was a span of 14 bases. The CDR3, as DNA: TGTGCCAGCAGCGGTCTGGCGGGGCGAAACACTGAAGCTTTCTTT. It yields the protein CASSGLAGRNTEAFF.

Notes on this clonotype: A much larger clone differs by one base, so this may be a read error. The V gene is TRBV5-1, the J gene TRBJ2-7; D remains ambiguous. Germline V gives CDR1 SGHRS, CDR2 YFSETQ. The CDR3 loop spans 12 amino acids. DNA for the CDR3: TGCACCAGCAGCTTGAAGCCTTACGAGCAGTACTTC. Residues: CTSSLKPYEQYF.

This clonotype has at least ten counts. The V gene is TRBV10-3, the J gene TRBJ2-5; D perhaps matches TRBD2 (5 bases). Germline V lookup: CDR1 ENHRY, CDR2 SYGVKD. The CDR3 extends over 14 amino acids. Trimming removed 5 bases at V and 5 bases at J, with 15 bases between. The DNA for the CDR3 is TGTGCCATCAGTCTAAACGGGGAAAGGGAGACCCAGTACTTC. Amino acids: CAISLNGERETQYF.

This clonotype was seen a handful of times. V and J are TRBV11-2 and TRBJ2-1; TRBD2 aligns across 12 bases. Germline values: CDR1 SGHAT, CDR2 FQNNGV. Trimming took 7 bases from V and 5 from J; bases not matched to a gene: 9. This CDR3 is built from 16 residues. This CDR3 is CASTGLAGGPDNEQFF. The CDR3 DNA sequence: TGTGCCAGCACAGGCCTAGCGGGAGGGCCCGACAATGAGCAGTTCTTC.

The chain links TRBV5-1 to TRBJ2-3, with D uncertain. V was pared by 2 bases and J by 6 bases, with 10 bases between. CDR1 and CDR2 (germline): SGHRS, YFSETQ. The CDR3 contains 13 residues. The CDR3 protein is CASSLVLSDTQYF. The CDR3 DNA sequence: TGCGCCAGCAGCTTAGTGTTATCTGATACGCAGTATTTT.

Points on this clonotype: This may come from a read error, since a much larger clone is one base off. The chain combines TRBV11-2 with TRBJ1-1, with a tentative D call TRBD1 (5 bases). Deletions cut 4 bases from V and 3 bases from J, with 9 bases between. The CDR3 is made up of 13 amino acids. Germline V gene sequence: CDR1 SGHAT, CDR2 FQNNGV. For the CDR3, the DNA is TGTGCCAGCAGCTCACAGGCGGACACTGAAGCTTTCTTT. This sequence encodes CASSSQADTEAFF.

Many counts were recorded for this clonotype. This sequence joins TRBV29-1 and TRBJ2-3, with a tentative D call TRBD2 (5 bases). Between the trimmed V and J ends, which lost 3 bases and 0 bases, there was a span of 13 bases. Germline V CDR1 and CDR2: SQVTM, ANQGSEA. The length of the CDR3 is 15 residues. This CDR3 is CSVDNRGLSTDTQYF. CDR3 nucleotides: TGCAGCGTTGATAACCGAGGACTGAGCACAGATACGCAGTATTTT.

J is TRBJ1-6 and V is TRBV20-1, with D tentatively TRBD1 (5 bases). Looked up from germline, CDR1 is DFQATT and CDR2 is SNEGSKA (reference sequence). V gave up 6 bases and J gave up 0 bases, with 12 bases separating them. This CDR3 contains 15 residues. The CDR3 protein is CSARDGSSYNSPLHF. The DNA for the CDR3 is TGCAGTGCCCGGGACGGCAGCTCCTATAATTCACCCCTCCACTTT.

As regards this clonotype: Given a much more abundant clone one base away, this may be a read error. The chain carries TRBV20-1 and TRBJ2-7; D is perhaps TRBD2 (5 bases). Germline-derived CDR1 and CDR2 are DFQATT and SNEGSKA (reference sequence). The CDR3 totals 12 residues. The CDR3 coding sequence is TGCAGTGTTAGAGGAGGCGTCTACGAGCAGTACTTC. Translated: CSVRGGVYEQYF.

The rearrangement joins TRBV20-1 to TRBJ1-1, with D possibly being TRBD1 (5 bases). V was pared by 8 bases and J by 0 bases, with 13 bases between. Germline CDR1 reads DFQATT; CDR2 reads SNEGSKA (reference sequence). This CDR3 has 13 amino acids. CDR3 protein: CSPLRGLNTEAFF. In DNA, the CDR3 is TGCAGTCCACTTAGGGGTCTGAACACTGAAGCTTTCTTT.

A few counts support this clonotype. The CDR3: CTSSQTGQKLTTNEKLFF. The DNA for the CDR3 is TGCACCAGCAGCCAAACGGGACAGAAGTTAACAACTAATGAAAAACTGTTTTTT. J is TRBJ1-4 and V is TRBV1; the table's D call, TRBD1, was not checked against the DNA. TRBV1 is annotated as a pseudogene. This CDR3 spans 18 amino acids.

The sample holds many counts of this clonotype. The chain links TRBV27 to TRBJ2-7, with D perhaps TRBD1 or TRBD2 (6 bases each). Germline V gene sequence: CDR1 MNHEY, CDR2 SMNVEV (reference sequence). V was pared by 10 bases and J by 6 bases, with 22 bases between. This CDR3 comprises 14 residues. The CDR3 region has the DNA TGTGCCACGCGAGGAGGGGGGTCCCTCCTCGAGCAGTACTTC. Translation gives CATRGGGSLLEQYF.

Turning to this clonotype: A read error is possible here, since a much larger clone lies one base away. This sequence joins TRBV6-1 and TRBJ2-7; the D is unclear. Trimming took 3 bases from V and 2 from J, leaving 8 bases between them. The CDR3 has 13 residues. Germline-derived CDR1 and CDR2 are MNHNS and SASEGT. CDR3 residues: CASSDGPTYEQYF. CDR3 DNA sequence: TGTGCCAGCAGTGATGGCCCCACCTACGAGCAGTACTTC.

In its sample, this clonotype was seen a few times. The chain combines TRBV12-3 or TRBV12-4 with TRBJ1-4; D not certain. The CDR3 contains 14 residues. Trimming removed 6 bases from V and 0 bases from J, with 8 bases in between. The CDR3 here is CASSPIATNEKLFF. The CDR3 DNA reads TGTGCCAGCAGCCCCATCGCAACTAATGAAAAACTGTTTTTT.

The chain is built from TRBV5-5 and TRBJ2-7, with D perhaps matching TRBD1 (6 bases). Germline lookup yields CDR1 SGHKS and CDR2 YYEKEE (reference sequence). V was shortened by 1 base and J by 2 bases, with 13 bases between the two germline ends. This CDR3 region has 15 residues. The chain's CDR3 is CASSLRPGATYEQYF. Written as DNA, the CDR3 is TGTGCCAGCAGCTTGCGGCCAGGGGCGACCTACGAGCAGTACTTC.